One sample yielded the 30 T cell receptor beta chains listed below, sequenced in a study of shared clonotypes between healthy human individuals. TCRdb keeps only in-frame clones here, not all; method: immunoSEQ multiplex PCR. The repertoire consists of more than 2,000,000 clones, with 85% to 95% occurring once and the leading ten covering about 0.39%. The sample consisted of naive CD4+ T cells from PBMCs. Subset noted: CD45RA+ positively selected. The receptors here all came from a man aged 18-30 years in good health. Some clones in this sample may be carry-over from other donors' samples.

The V gene is TRBV28, the J gene TRBJ1-2; no firm D call. CDR1 MDHEN and CDR2 SYDVKM come from the germline V gene. Trimming left V 5 bases short and J 7 bases short, with 20 bases between. The CDR3 is made up of 15 amino acids. The CDR3 loop is CASSPLREPIPGYTF. For the CDR3, the DNA is TGTGCCAGCAGTCCACTCCGGGAGCCAATCCCTGGCTACACCTTC.

The chain links TRBV20-1 to TRBJ2-3; D remains ambiguous. Germline lookup yields CDR1 DFQATT and CDR2 SNEGSKA (reference sequence). The CDR3 covers 11 residues. The germline V and J ends were trimmed by 2 bases and 5 bases, with 5 bases remaining between them. CDR3 sequence (DNA): TGCAGTGCTAGAAAGGGAGATACGCAGTATTTT. Protein: CSARKGDTQYF.

This clone came up once. CDR3 bases: TGTGCCAGCAGCCAAGAGGGGGGGAGGGGTGATCAGCCCCAGCATTTT. Translation: CASSQEGGRGDQPQHF. The gene calls are TRBV4-2 and TRBJ1-5, with D tentatively TRBD1 (5 bases). Trimming cost V 0 bases and J 5 bases, with 14 bases left between them. The CDR3 covers 16 residues. Germline V gene sequence: CDR1 LGHNA, CDR2 YNFKEQ.

The chain recombines TRBV5-6 with TRBJ2-3; 7 bases agree with TRBD1. Germline CDR1 and CDR2: SGHDT and YYEEEE. The CDR3 is made up of 14 amino acids. With V trimmed by 4 bases and J by 11 bases, 13 bases remained unmatched. CDR3 region: CASSTPGGGYLQYF. The CDR3 coding sequence is TGTGCCAGCAGCACCCCAGGGGGTGGATACCTGCAGTATTTT.

A remark on this clone: Other DNA sequences from this sample encode an identical CDR3 as well. The chain links TRBV5-1 to TRBJ2-1; D remains unclear. CDR1 and CDR2 from the germline V gene are SGHRS and YFSETQ. The CDR3 is made up of 11 amino acids. V lost 1 base and J lost 8, with 4 bases in between. CDR3 DNA: TGCGCCAGCAGCTTGCGCGATGAGCAGTTCTTC. It codes for CASSLRDEQFF.

This clone was counted once. V is TRBV7-8 and J is TRBJ2-3; 9 nucleotides agree with TRBD1. The V segment lost 2 bases and the J segment 8 bases; nucleotides outside the gene matches: 14. The germline V gene encodes CDR1 SGHVS and CDR2 FQNEAQ. This CDR3 comprises 17 residues. The CDR3 protein is CASSLLGTGTGSSTQYF. For the CDR3, the DNA is TGTGCCAGCAGCTTATTAGGGACCGGGACAGGGTCCTCTACGCAGTATTTT.

The chain has TRBV2 and TRBJ1-4; D is unresolved. The germline V and J ends were trimmed by 3 bases and 3 bases, with 5 bases remaining between them. The germline V gene encodes CDR1 SNHLY and CDR2 FYNNEI. The CDR3 runs to 13 residues. The CDR3 region has the DNA TGTGCCAGCAGTGAGGTATCTAATGAAAAACTGTTTTTT. As protein: CASSEVSNEKLFF.

The chain uses TRBV9 and TRBJ1-1, with 7 bases matching TRBD1. V was clipped by 3 bases and J by 5 bases; unmatched bases: 4. Germline CDR1 and CDR2: SGDLS and YYNGEE. The CDR3 loop spans 13 amino acids. CDR3 nucleotides: TGTGCCAGCAGCGGACAGGGCTCGACTGAAGCTTTCTTT. This encodes CASSGQGSTEAFF.

The chain has TRBV5-1 and TRBJ1-5; 7 bases agree with TRBD1. After removal of 1 base from V and 4 bases from J, the junction contained 5 bases not matched to a gene. The CDR3 is made up of 15 amino acids. Germline-derived CDR1 and CDR2 are SGHRS and YFSETQ. The CDR3 spells CASSLTGQPNQPQHF. In nucleotides, the CDR3 is TGCGCCAGCAGCTTGACGGGACAGCCTAATCAGCCCCAGCATTTT.

This clone was recorded once. The V and J genes are TRBV28 and TRBJ2-7, with TRBD2 matching 9 bases. Looked up from germline, CDR1 is MDHEN and CDR2 is SYDVKM. This CDR3 spans 14 amino acids. V was pared by 9 bases and J by 4 bases, with 10 bases of the junction left unmatched. CDR3 region: CASGAAGGRYEQYF. The DNA for the CDR3 is TGTGCCAGTGGGGCGGCGGGAGGGCGGTACGAGCAGTACTTC.

This chain links TRBV7-8 with TRBJ2-1; 7 nucleotides agree with TRBD2. The CDR3 covers 15 residues. Germline-derived CDR1 and CDR2 are SGHVS and FQNEAQ. The junction had 7 bases not matched to a gene; V was cut back by 5 bases and J by 3 bases. In nucleotides, the CDR3 is TGTGCCAGCAGCCCTAGCGGACGTAACTACAATGAGCAGTTCTTC. Protein sequence: CASSPSGRNYNEQFF.

The chain recombines TRBV2 with TRBJ2-3; weak D call: TRBD1 (5 bases). The CDR3 runs to 16 residues. Trimming pared 2 bases from V and 8 bases from J, leaving 20 bases between. CDR1 is SNHLY, CDR2 FYNNEI, per germline. This CDR3 reads CASSESPFGPQGTQYF. CDR3 DNA sequence: TGTGCCAGCAGTGAATCCCCCTTTGGTCCGCAGGGTACGCAGTATTTT.

The chain combines TRBV16 with TRBJ2-5; a possible D gene is TRBD2 (6 bases). Trimming cost V 4 bases and J 5 bases, with 11 bases left between them. This CDR3 has 13 amino acids. Germline loops: CDR1 KGHSY, CDR2 FQNENV. CDR3 in amino acids: CASSRLGRETQYF. The CDR3 DNA reads TGTGCCAGCAGCCGACTAGGTCGGGAGACCCAGTACTTC.

As to this clone: Other nucleotide sequences from this sample produce the same CDR3. The V and J genes are TRBV18 and TRBJ2-7, with D perhaps matching TRBD1 or TRBD2 (5 bases each). Germline lookup yields CDR1 KGHSH and CDR2 LQKENI. The CDR3 totals 14 residues. Trimming cost V 3 bases and J 0 bases, with 9 bases left between them. The CDR3 region is CASSPGTNSYEQYF. DNA of the CDR3: TGTGCCAGCTCACCCGGGACGAACTCCTACGAGCAGTACTTC.

The chain uses TRBV5-4 and TRBJ1-5; D gene unclear. The germline V and J ends were trimmed by 8 bases and 5 bases, with 17 bases remaining between them. The CDR3 has 14 amino acids. The germline V gene has CDR1 SGHNT and CDR2 YYREEE (reference sequence). The CDR3 loop reads CARIGGNNYQPQHF. CDR3 coding DNA: TGTGCCAGGATCGGTGGCAACAATTATCAGCCCCAGCATTTT.

The genes are TRBV7-8 and TRBJ2-3, with no clear D. The V gene's germline CDR1 is SGHVS and CDR2 FQNEAQ. V gave up 5 bases and J gave up 0 bases, with 21 bases separating them. The CDR3 is made up of 18 amino acids. As DNA, the CDR3 is TGTGCCAGCAGCCCAGGCGTCCTGCGTGAAACTAGCACAGATACGCAGTATTTT. Encoded protein: CASSPGVLRETSTDTQYF.

The J gene is TRBJ2-7, the V gene TRBV6-1; D ambiguous. V lost 7 bases, J lost 2 bases, and 15 bases lay in between. Germline V gives CDR1 MNHNS, CDR2 SASEGT. This CDR3 region has 14 residues. The DNA of the CDR3 is TGTGCCAGCACACCCGGGTATGGAACCTACGAGCAGTACTTC. It specifies CASTPGYGTYEQYF.

The chain is built from TRBV7-9 and TRBJ2-7, with D possibly TRBD1 on 6 matching bases. The length of the CDR3 is 17 residues. V lost 5 bases and J lost 3, with 23 bases in between. Germline loops: CDR1 SEHNR, CDR2 FQNEAQ (reference sequence). The chain's CDR3 is CASSPIIRVSDSYEQYF. CDR3 DNA: TGTGCCAGCAGCCCAATCATTAGGGTCTCGGACAGCTACGAGCAGTACTTC. The whole variable domain, remainder taken from reference TRBV7-9 and TRBJ2-7, is DTGVSQNPRHKITKRGQNVTFRCDPISEHNRLYWYRQTLGQGPEFLTYFQNEAQLEKSRLLSDRFSAERPKGSFSTLEIQRTEQGDSAMYLCASSPIIRVSDSYEQYFGPGTRLTVT.

The CDR3 DNA reads TGTGCCAGCAGATTGGGACAGAAAACGACCGAAAAACTGTTTTTT. This codes for CASRLGQKTTEKLFF. This chain links TRBV6-1 with TRBJ1-4; 7 bases are a match to TRBD1. Trimming at V came to 6 bases and at J to 8 bases, leaving 12 bases not matched to a gene. CDR1 is MNHNS and CDR2 is SASEGT in the germline V gene. CDR3 length: 15 residues.

The chain recombines TRBV7-9 with TRBJ2-1; TRBD1 matches at 10 bases. Germline V CDR1 and CDR2: SEHNR, FQNEAQ (reference sequence). With V trimmed by 5 bases and J by 6 bases, 13 bases remained unmatched. This CDR3 spans 17 amino acids. CDR3 DNA: TGTGCCAGCAGCAGCCTAAACCGGGACAGGGGTCGCAATGAGCAGTTCTTC. It translates to CASSSLNRDRGRNEQFF.

The chain employs TRBV6-5 and TRBJ2-7; the match to TRBD1 covers 7 bases. Germline-derived CDR1 and CDR2 are MNHEY and SVGAGI. The CDR3 consists of 15 residues. V lost 6 bases, J lost 2 bases, and 10 bases stayed unmatched. The CDR3 spells CASSPNRGLTYEQYF. The CDR3 DNA is TGTGCCAGCAGCCCTAACAGGGGCCTAACCTACGAGCAGTACTTC.

The gene calls are TRBV19 and TRBJ1-3; unclear D gene. Germline CDR1 is LNHDA and CDR2 is SQIVND (reference sequence). The V end was cut by 4 bases, the J end by 7 bases, with 20 bases between. This CDR3 spans 16 amino acids. The CDR3, as DNA: TGTGCCAGTAGTAGCCAGGACTTCGGTATTTGGAACACCATATATTTT. It specifies CASSSQDFGIWNTIYF.

The chain uses TRBV5-1 and TRBJ2-1, with D possibly matching TRBD2 (5 bases). Germline CDR1 SGHRS, CDR2 YFSETQ. V lost 3 bases and J lost 8, with 15 bases in between. The CDR3 length is 14 residues. The CDR3: CASSSELVTHEQFF. The CDR3 region has the DNA TGCGCCAGCAGCTCCGAACTAGTGACCCATGAGCAGTTCTTC.

In its sample, this clone was seen once. The J gene is TRBJ1-3, the V gene TRBV11-1; maybe TRBD1 (6 bases). The V and J ends lost 3 bases and 4 bases respectively, with 13 bases between them. From germline, CDR1 is SGHAT and CDR2 FQDESV (reference sequence). This CDR3 contains 15 residues. As DNA, the CDR3 is TGTGCCAGCAGCTTTACAGGGACTGGCGGAAACACCATATATTTT. Translated, it gives CASSFTGTGGNTIYF.

In nucleotides, the CDR3 is TGTGCCAGCACCCTGAGGGGGATTGTGAACACTGAAGCTTTCTTT. Its translation: CASTLRGIVNTEAFF. V usage is TRBV7-9 and J usage is TRBJ1-1; D possibly corresponds to TRBD1 (6 bases). Germline V gene lookup returns CDR1 SEHNR and CDR2 FQNEAQ (reference sequence). With 7 bases removed from V and 0 bases from J, the gap between germline ends came to 15 bases. The CDR3 consists of 15 residues.

The chain is built from TRBV7-3 and TRBJ2-5; 7 nucleotides match TRBD1. CDR1 is SGHTA and CDR2 is FQGTGA in the germline V gene. This CDR3 region has 15 residues. V lost 6 bases, J lost 4 bases, and 11 bases stayed unmatched. CDR3 sequence (DNA): TGTGCCAGCAGAGAAACGGGACAGCCCCGAGAGACCCAGTACTTC. Protein: CASRETGQPRETQYF.

The V call is TRBV28, the J call TRBJ2-2; 8 nucleotides line up with TRBD1. CDR1 MDHEN and CDR2 SYDVKM come from the germline V gene. The CDR3 runs to 16 residues. The J segment lost 5 bases and the V segment lost 6 bases, leaving 11 bases of the junction unmatched. Written as DNA, the CDR3 is TGTGCCAGCAGAAGATCAGGACAGGGACTTACCGGGGAGCTGTTTTTT. This gives the protein CASRRSGQGLTGELFF.

V is TRBV30 and J is TRBJ1-5; no clear D. Trimming took 1 base from V and 4 from J, leaving 8 bases between them. The germline CDR1 and CDR2 sequences are GTSNPN and SVGIG (reference sequence). This CDR3 has 13 amino acids. CDR3 region: CAWSGLPNQPQHF. Here the CDR3 DNA reads TGTGCCTGGAGTGGACTCCCTAATCAGCCCCAGCATTTT.

The V and J genes are TRBV6-4 and TRBJ1-2; unclear D gene. Trimming pared 2 bases from V and 8 bases from J, leaving 9 bases between. This CDR3 comprises 12 residues. Germline CDR1 reads MRHNA; CDR2 reads SNTAGT. The CDR3 loop is CASSDGGKGYTF. The DNA of the CDR3 is TGTGCCAGCAGTGACGGAGGGAAAGGCTACACCTTC.

The J gene is TRBJ1-2, the V gene TRBV28, with TRBD1 identical over 8 bases. Trimming at V came to 5 bases and at J to 8 bases, leaving 10 bases not matched to a gene. CDR1 is MDHEN, CDR2 SYDVKM, per germline. There are 14 residues in the CDR3. CDR3 sequence (DNA): TGTGCCAGCAGTCCCGATAGGACAGGGCGCGGCTACACCTTC. Protein product: CASSPDRTGRGYTF.